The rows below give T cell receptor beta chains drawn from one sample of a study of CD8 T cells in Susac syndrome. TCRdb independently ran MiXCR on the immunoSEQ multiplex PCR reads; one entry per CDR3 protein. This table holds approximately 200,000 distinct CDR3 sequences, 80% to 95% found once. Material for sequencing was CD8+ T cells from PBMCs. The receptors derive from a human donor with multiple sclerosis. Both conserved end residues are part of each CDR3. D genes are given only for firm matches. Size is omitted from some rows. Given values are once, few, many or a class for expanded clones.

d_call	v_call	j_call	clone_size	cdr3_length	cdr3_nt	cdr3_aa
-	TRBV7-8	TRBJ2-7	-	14	TGTGCCAGCAGCTCACAGGGGGGGTCTAGGGAGCAGTACTTC	CASSSQGGSREQYF
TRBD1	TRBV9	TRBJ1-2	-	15	TGTGCCAGCGTGGGGAACAGGGGGCCTTACTATGGCTACACCTTC	CASVGNRGPYYGYTF
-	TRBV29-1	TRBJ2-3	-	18	TGCAGCGTTGAAGAGGCGGAACTAGGGTCCCGGGACTGGGATACGCAGTATTTT	CSVEEAELGSRDWDTQYF
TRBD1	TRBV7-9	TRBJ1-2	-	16	TGTGCCAGCAGCTCCCGTACGACAGGGATTCACTATGGCTACACCTTC	CASSSRTTGIHYGYTF
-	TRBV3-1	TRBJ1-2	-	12	TGTGCCAGCAGCCATAGGGTCTCGGGCTACACCTTC	CASSHRVSGYTF
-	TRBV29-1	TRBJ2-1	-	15	TGCAGCGTTCAACCGACTAGAGGTTCCTACAATGAGCAGTTCTTC	CSVQPTRGSYNEQFF
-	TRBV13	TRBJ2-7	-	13	TGTGCCAGCAGCGGCAGGGGAGCCTACGAGCAGTACTTC	CASSGRGAYEQYF
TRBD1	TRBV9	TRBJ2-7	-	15	TGTGCCAGCAGCCCCCCGGGACAGGGGGCGAACGAGCAGTACTTC	CASSPPGQGANEQYF
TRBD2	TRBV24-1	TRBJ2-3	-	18	TGTGCCACCAGTGATGGGCTAGCGGGAGGGCCGGAGACAGATACGCAGTATTTT	CATSDGLAGGPETDTQYF
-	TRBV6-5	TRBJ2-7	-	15	TGTGCCAGCAGTTACTACTTATCTCCCTCCTACGAGCAGTACTTC	CASSYYLSPSYEQYF
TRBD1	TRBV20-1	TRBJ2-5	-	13	TGCAGTGCAAGGGACAGGGGCTCCGGGACCCAGTACTTC	CSARDRGSGTQYF
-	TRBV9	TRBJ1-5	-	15	TGTGCCAGCAGCGTACCTCCACCCGGGAATCAGCCCCAGCATTTT	CASSVPPPGNQPQHF
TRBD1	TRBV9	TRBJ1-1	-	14	TGTGCCAGCAGCGTAGGACAGGGCGGCACTGAAGCTTTCTTT	CASSVGQGGTEAFF
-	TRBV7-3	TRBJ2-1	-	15	TGTGCCAGCAGCTTAAATGGAGGGCCGTTTATTGAGCAGTTCTTC	CASSLNGGPFIEQFF
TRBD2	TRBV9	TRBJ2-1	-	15	TGTGCCAGCAGCGTAGGAGGGGGACTAGCGGGAGAGCAGTTCTTC	CASSVGGGLAGEQFF
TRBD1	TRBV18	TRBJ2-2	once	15	TGTGCCAGCTCAGCGGACAGGGAGTCCACCGGGGAGCTGTTTTTT	CASSADRESTGELFF
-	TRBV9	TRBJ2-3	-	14	TGTGCCAGCAGCGCCCTTGGCGACGCAGATACGCAGTATTTT	CASSALGDADTQYF
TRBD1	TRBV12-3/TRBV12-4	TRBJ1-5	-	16	TGTGCCAGCAGTTTTGGGGGACAGGCGGACAATCAGCCCCAGCATTTT	CASSFGGQADNQPQHF
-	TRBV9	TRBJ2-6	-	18	TGTGCCAGCAGCGTAGGAAACCTGCCCACCTCTGGGGCCAACGTCCTGACTTTC	CASSVGNLPTSGANVLTF
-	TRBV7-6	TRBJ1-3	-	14	TGTGCCAGCAGCTTAGGTGGGGGGAGGAACACCATATATTTT	CASSLGGGRNTIYF
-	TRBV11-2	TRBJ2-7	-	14	TGTGCCAGCAGCTTAACCAGGGGATCCTACGAGCAGTACTTC	CASSLTRGSYEQYF
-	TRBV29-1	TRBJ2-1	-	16	TGCAGCGTTTACCCCAACCCTACCGGCTCCTACAATGAGCAGTTCTTC	CSVYPNPTGSYNEQFF
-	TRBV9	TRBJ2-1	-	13	TGTGCCAGCAGCGTAGATTATCTCAATGAGCAGTTCTTC	CASSVDYLNEQFF
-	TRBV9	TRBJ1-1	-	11	TGTGCCAGCAGCGGGGGCGGGGGAGCTTTCTTT	CASSGGGGAFF
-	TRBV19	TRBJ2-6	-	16	TGTGCCAGTACCACAGGGGGGGGTCCTGGGGCCAACGTCCTGACTTTC	CASTTGGGPGANVLTF
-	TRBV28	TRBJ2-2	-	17	TGTGCCAGCAGTTTTGCTAGGACTACCCTGAACACCGGGGAGCTGTTTTTT	CASSFARTTLNTGELFF
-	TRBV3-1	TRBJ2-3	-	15	TGTGCCAGCAGCCAAGCCGCCAGTTTCACAGATACGCAGTATTTT	CASSQAASFTDTQYF
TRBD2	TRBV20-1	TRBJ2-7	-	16	TGCAGTGCTACAGCTAACCTAGCGGGAAGTTCCTACGAGCAGTACTTC	CSATANLAGSSYEQYF
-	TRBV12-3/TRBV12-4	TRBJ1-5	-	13	TGTGCCAGTTCACCACTTAGCAATCAGCCCCAGCATTTT	CASSPLSNQPQHF
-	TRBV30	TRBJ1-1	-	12	TGTGCCTGGAGTGCAGGGGACACTGAAGCTTTCTTT	CAWSAGDTEAFF
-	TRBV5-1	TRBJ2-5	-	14	TGCGCCAGCAGCTTGGCGGCGGACCAAGAGACCCAGTACTTC	CASSLAADQETQYF
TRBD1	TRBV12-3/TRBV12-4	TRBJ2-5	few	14	TGTGCCAGCAGTTTATGGGACAGGGGAGAGACCCAGTACTTC	CASSLWDRGETQYF
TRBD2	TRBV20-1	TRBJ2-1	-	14	TGCAGTGCTAGGGGGCCTAGCGGGATCGGTGAGCAGTTCTTC	CSARGPSGIGEQFF
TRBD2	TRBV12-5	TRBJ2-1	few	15	TGTGCTAGTGGTTTGGGCGGGAGCTCCTACAATGAGCAGTTCTTC	CASGLGGSSYNEQFF
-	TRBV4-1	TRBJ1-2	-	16	TGCGCCAGCAGCCCCAGCGGGGGGGCTGAGATAGGAGGCTACACCTTC	CASSPSGGAEIGGYTF
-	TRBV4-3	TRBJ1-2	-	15	TGCGCCAGCAGCCACTGGACAGAGACTAACTATGGCTACACCTTC	CASSHWTETNYGYTF
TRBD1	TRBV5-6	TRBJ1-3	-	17	TGTGCCAGCAGCTCAGATCAGGACAGGGTGAAAGGAAACACCATATATTTT	CASSSDQDRVKGNTIYF
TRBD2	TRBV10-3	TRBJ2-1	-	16	TGTGCCATCAGTGGGCCGACTAGCGGGAGTCCCAATGAGCAGTTCTTC	CAISGPTSGSPNEQFF
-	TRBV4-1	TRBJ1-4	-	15	TGCGCCAGCAGCCACCCAGGGGCAACTAATGAAAAACTGTTTTTT	CASSHPGATNEKLFF
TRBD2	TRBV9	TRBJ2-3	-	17	TGTGCCAGCAGCGCCTCCCTACTAGCGGGGGGCACAGATACGCAGTATTTT	CASSASLLAGGTDTQYF
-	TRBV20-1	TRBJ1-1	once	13	TGCAGTGCTATCGATCGGTCGGACACTGAAGCTTTCTTT	CSAIDRSDTEAFF
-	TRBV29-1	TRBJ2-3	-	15	TGCAGCGGCCCTCATGACAGATCTAGCACAGATACGCAGTATTTT	CSGPHDRSSTDTQYF
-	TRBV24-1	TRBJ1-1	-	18	TGTGCCACCAGTAACTCTCTGTCGGGGGCGTTAGGGGACACTGAAGCTTTCTTT	CATSNSLSGALGDTEAFF
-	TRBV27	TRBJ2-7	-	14	TGTGCCAGCAGTCCCCGCCATGGCGGGCACGAGCAGTACTTC	CASSPRHGGHEQYF
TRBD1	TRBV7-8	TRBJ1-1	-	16	TGTGCCAGCAGCCCTACACAGGGGGCGAGGAACACTGAAGCTTTCTTT	CASSPTQGARNTEAFF
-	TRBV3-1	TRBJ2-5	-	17	TGTGCCAGCAGCCAAGATGTTCCCGCGGACAGGGAGGGGACCCAGTACTTC	CASSQDVPADREGTQYF
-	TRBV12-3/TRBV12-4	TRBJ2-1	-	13	TGTGCCAGCAGTTGGGCAGGGGACAATGAGCAGTTCTTC	CASSWAGDNEQFF
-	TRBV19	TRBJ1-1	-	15	TGTGCCAGTAGCATCCCGGACATTCTGGGCACTGAAGCTTTCTTT	CASSIPDILGTEAFF
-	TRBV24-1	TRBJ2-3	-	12	TGTGCCACCAGTGATTTTGCAGATACGCAGTATTTT	CATSDFADTQYF